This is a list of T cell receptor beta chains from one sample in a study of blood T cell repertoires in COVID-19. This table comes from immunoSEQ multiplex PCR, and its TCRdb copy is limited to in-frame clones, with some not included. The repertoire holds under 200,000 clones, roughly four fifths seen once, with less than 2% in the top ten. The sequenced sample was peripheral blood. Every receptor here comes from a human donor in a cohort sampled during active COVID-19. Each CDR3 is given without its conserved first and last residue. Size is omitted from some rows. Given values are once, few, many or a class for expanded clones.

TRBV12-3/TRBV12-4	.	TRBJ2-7	ASSHRGEQY
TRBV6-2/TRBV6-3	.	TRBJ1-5	ASSYLGGHNQPQH
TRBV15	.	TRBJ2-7	ATSRDYRDEQY
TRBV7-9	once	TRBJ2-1	ASNLLIGLALNEQF
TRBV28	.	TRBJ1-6	ASSLKENLH
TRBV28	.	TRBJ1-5	ASSSQGSRDQPQH
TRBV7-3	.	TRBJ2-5	ASSLFVQETQY
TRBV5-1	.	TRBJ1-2	ASSLQGAGMDGYT
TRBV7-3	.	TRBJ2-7	ASSPLAGGRNEQY
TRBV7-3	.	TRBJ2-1	ASSETDNEQF
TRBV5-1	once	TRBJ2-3	ASSLGGSTDTQY
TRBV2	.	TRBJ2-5	ASSLRDRGTQTQY
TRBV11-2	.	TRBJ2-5	ASSLAAGRPQGGQY
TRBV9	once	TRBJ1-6	ASSRGTGGSPLH
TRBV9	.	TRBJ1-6	ASSGTGGKNSPLH
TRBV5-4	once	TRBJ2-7	ASSLRPADRENLYEQY
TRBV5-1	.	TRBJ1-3	ASSLREGDLSGNTIY
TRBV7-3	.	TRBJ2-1	ASSLIGTASGGKYNEQF
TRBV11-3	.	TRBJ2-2	ASSSGGLPGRNTGELF
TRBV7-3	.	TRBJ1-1	ASSQGGNTEAF
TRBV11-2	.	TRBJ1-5	ASSLSTVNQPQH
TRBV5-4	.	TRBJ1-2	ASSLDRGDYGYT
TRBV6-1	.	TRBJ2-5	ASSGGSGGARPQETQY